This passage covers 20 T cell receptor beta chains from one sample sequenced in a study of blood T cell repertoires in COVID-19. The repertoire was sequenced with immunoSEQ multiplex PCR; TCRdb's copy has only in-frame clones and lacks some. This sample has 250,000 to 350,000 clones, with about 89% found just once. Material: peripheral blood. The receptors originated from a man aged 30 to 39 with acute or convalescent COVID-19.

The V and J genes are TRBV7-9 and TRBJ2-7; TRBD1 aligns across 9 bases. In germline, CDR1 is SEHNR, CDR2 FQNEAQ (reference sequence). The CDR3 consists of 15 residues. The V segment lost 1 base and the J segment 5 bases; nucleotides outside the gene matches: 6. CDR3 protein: CASSLVGQGFHEQYF. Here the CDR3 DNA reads TGTGCCAGCAGCTTAGTAGGACAGGGGTTCCACGAGCAGTACTTC.

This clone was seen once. CDR3 sequence (DNA): TGTGCCTGGAGTGCACCCGGGACAGTAAACTATGGCTACACCTTC. Translation gives CAWSAPGTVNYGYTF. The V and J genes are TRBV30 and TRBJ1-2, with 7 positions matching TRBD1. V dropped 1 base and J dropped 2; count of bases not matched to a gene: 7. Germline V gene sequence: CDR1 GTSNPN, CDR2 SVGIG (reference sequence). The CDR3 has 15 residues.

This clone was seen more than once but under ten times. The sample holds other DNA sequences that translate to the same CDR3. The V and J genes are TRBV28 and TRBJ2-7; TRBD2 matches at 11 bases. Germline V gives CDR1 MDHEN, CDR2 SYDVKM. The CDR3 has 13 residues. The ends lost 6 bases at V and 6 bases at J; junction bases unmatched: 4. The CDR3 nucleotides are TGTGCCAGCAGACCGGGACTAGCGGCCGAGCAGTACTTC. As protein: CASRPGLAAEQYF.

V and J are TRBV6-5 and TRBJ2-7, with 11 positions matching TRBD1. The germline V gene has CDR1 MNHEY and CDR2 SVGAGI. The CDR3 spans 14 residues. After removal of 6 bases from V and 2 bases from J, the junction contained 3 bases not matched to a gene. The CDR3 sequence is CASRGTGGAYEQYF. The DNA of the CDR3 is TGTGCCAGCAGAGGGACAGGGGGGGCCTACGAGCAGTACTTC.

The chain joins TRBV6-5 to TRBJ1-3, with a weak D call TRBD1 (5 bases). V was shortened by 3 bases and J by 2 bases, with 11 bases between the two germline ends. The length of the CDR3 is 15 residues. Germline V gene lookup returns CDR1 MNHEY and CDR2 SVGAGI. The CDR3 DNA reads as TGTGCCAGCAGTTATAAGGGGTTCGCTGGAAACACCATATATTTT. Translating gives CASSYKGFAGNTIYF.

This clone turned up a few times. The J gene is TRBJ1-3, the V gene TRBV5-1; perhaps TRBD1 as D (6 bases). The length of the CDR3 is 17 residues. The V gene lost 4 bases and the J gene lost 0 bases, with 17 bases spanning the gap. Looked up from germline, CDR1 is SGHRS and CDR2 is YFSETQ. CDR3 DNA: TGCGCCAGCAGCCCGGACAGCATTTCTTTCTCTGGAAACACCATATATTTT. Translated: CASSPDSISFSGNTIYF.

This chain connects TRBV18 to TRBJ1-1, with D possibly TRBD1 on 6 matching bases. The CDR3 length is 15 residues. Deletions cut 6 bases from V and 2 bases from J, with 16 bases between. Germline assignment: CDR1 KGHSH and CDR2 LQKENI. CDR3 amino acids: CASSSQGRGNTEAFF. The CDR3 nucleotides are TGTGCCAGCTCCTCACAGGGTAGGGGAAACACTGAAGCTTTCTTT.

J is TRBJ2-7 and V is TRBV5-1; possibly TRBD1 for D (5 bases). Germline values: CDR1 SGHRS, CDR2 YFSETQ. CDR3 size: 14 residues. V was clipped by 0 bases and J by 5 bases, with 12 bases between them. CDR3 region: CASSLGAGSHEQYF. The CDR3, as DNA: TGCGCCAGCAGCTTGGGAGCAGGGTCCCACGAGCAGTACTTC.

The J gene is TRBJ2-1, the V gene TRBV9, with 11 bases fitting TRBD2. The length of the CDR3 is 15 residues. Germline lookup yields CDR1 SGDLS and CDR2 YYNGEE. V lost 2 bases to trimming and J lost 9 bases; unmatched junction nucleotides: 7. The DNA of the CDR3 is TGTGCCAGCAGCGTCGATAGCGGGGGGGCCCGTGAGCAGTTCTTC. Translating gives CASSVDSGGAREQFF.

The CDR3, as DNA: TGTGCCAGCAGCCAAGAGAGACTAGCGGGGCGCTGGACCCAGTACTTC. Encoded protein: CASSQERLAGRWTQYF. The chain couples TRBV3-1 (or the pseudogene TRBV3-2) to TRBJ2-5; 11 nucleotides line up with TRBD2. The germline V gene encodes CDR1 LGHDT and CDR2 YNNKEL (reference sequence). The CDR3 covers 16 residues. J lost 7 bases, V lost 0 bases, and 7 bases had no gene match.

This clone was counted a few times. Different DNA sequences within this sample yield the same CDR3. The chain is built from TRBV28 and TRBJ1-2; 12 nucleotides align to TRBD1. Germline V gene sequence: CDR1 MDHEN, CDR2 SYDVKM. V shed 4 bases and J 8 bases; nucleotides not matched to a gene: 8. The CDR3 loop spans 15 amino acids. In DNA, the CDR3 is TGTGCCAGCAGTTCCCCGGGACAGGGGGCTGTGGGCTACACCTTC. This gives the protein CASSSPGQGAVGYTF.

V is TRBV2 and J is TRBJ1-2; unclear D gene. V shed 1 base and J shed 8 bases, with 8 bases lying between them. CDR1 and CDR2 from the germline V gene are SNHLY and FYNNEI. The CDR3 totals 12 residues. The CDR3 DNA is TGTGCCAGCAGTGAAGTGGCCATAGGCTACACCTTC. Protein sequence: CASSEVAIGYTF.

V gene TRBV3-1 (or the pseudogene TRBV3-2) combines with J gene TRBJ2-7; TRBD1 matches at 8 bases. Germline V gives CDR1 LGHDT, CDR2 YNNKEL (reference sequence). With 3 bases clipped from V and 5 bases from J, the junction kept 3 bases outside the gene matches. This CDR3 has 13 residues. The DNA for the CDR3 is TGTGCCAGCAGCCACGTGACAGGGGACGAGCAGTACTTC. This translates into CASSHVTGDEQYF.

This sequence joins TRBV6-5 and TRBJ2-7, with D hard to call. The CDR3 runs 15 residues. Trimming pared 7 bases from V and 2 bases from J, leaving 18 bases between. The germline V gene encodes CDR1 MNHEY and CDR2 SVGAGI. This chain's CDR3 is CASTPTALGAYEQYF. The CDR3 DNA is TGTGCCAGCACCCCTACGGCCCTTGGAGCCTACGAGCAGTACTTC.

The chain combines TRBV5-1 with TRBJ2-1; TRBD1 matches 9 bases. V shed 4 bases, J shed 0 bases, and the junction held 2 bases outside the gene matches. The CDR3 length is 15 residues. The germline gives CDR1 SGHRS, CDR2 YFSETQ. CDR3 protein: CASSPGQGSYNEQFF. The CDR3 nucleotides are TGCGCCAGCAGCCCGGGACAGGGCTCCTACAATGAGCAGTTCTTC.

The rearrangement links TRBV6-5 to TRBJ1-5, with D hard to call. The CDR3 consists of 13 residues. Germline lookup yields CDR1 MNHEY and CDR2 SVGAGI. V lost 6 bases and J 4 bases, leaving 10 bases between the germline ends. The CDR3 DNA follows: TGTGCCAGCAGGCCCACGCAGAATCAGCCCCAGCATTTT. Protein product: CASRPTQNQPQHF.

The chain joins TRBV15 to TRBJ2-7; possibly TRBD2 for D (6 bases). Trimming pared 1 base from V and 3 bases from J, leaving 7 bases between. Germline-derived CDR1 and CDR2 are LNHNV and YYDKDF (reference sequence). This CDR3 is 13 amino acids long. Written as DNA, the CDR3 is TGTGCCACCAGCAGAGCGGGAGTCTACGAGCAGTACTTC. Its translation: CATSRAGVYEQYF.

The CDR3 DNA follows: TGTGCCAGCACCCCAGGAGGGACTAAGAACACCTTC. Amino acid sequence: CASTPGGTKNTF. This sequence joins TRBV5-8 and TRBJ1-2; the D gene is possibly TRBD1 (5 bases). Germline-derived CDR1 and CDR2 are SGHTS and YDEGEE. This CDR3 has 12 amino acids. Between the trimmed V and J ends, which lost 6 bases and 12 bases, there was a span of 18 bases.

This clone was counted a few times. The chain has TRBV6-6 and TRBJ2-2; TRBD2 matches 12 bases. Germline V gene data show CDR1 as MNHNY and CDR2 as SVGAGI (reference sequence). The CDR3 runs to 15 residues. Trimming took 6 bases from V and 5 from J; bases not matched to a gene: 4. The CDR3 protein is CASSGLAGRTGELFF. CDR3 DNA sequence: TGTGCCAGCAGCGGACTAGCGGGGCGGACCGGGGAGCTGTTTTTT.

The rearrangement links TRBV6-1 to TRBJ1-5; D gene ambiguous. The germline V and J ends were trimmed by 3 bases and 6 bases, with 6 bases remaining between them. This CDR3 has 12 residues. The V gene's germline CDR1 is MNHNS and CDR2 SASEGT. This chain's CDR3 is CASSDGIQPQHF. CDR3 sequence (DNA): TGTGCCAGCAGTGACGGGATTCAGCCCCAGCATTTT.